The next 21 T cell receptor beta chains were all read from a single sample in a study of tumor-infiltrating lymphocytes in primary liver carcinoma. TCR beta cDNA was reverse-transcribed from 500 to 550 ng of total RNA. The reaction used a constant-region primer and ProtoScript II reverse transcriptase. Sequencing libraries for TCR beta derived from three nested multiplex PCR rounds that used slightly modified ARM-PCR. The opening two PCR rounds, about 11 cycles each, paired TRBV1-TRBV30 forward primers with a C-beta reverse primer. TCRdb fed the multiplex PCR reads into MiXCR, producing one record per CDR3 protein. The sample has 250,000 to 350,000 distinct CDR3 sequences; 50% to 60% are singletons. They got blood RNA out of unsorted whole blood and also pulled out germline DNA. Sample: peripheral blood. The source is a woman in her 30s with primary liver carcinoma and hepatitis B virus infection.

As for this clonotype: Compared with germline, one end of the junction differs, possibly owing to a read error. As DNA, the CDR3 is TGTGCCAGAAGTTTAGCGCGCCACCAGCCCCAGCATTTT. Protein sequence: CARSLARHQPQHF. The V gene is TRBV12-3 or TRBV12-4, the J gene TRBJ1-5, with D hard to call. The CDR3 runs to 13 residues.

This clonotype appeared once. A much more abundant neighbour one base away suggests this may be a read error. V usage is TRBV4-2 and J usage is TRBJ1-3; the D is unclear. The V gene's germline CDR1 is LGHNA and CDR2 YNFKEQ. This CDR3 comprises 15 residues. V lost 3 bases to trimming and J lost 5 bases, with 14 bases between them. The CDR3 protein is CASSHPPGSRNTIYF. Here the CDR3 DNA reads TGTGCCAGCAGCCACCCTCCGGGGTCTAGAAACACCATATATTTT.

This clonotype was seen many times. This sequence joins TRBV11-2 and TRBJ2-5; 11 bases agree with TRBD2. Trimming cost V 3 bases and J 3 bases; bases outside gene matches: 3. Germline V gene data show CDR1 as SGHAT and CDR2 as FQNNGV. The CDR3 covers 15 residues. CDR3 residues: CASSLVTSGKETQYF. In DNA, the CDR3 is TGTGCCAGCAGCTTGGTGACTAGCGGGAAAGAGACCCAGTACTTC.

This clonotype was seen at least ten times. The chain carries TRBV11-2 and TRBJ2-3; D gene unclear. The germline V and J ends were trimmed by 5 bases and 2 bases, with 17 bases remaining between them. Germline CDR1 and CDR2: SGHAT and FQNNGV. The CDR3 spans 16 residues. The CDR3 reads CASSTPHLAHTDTQYF. In DNA, the CDR3 is TGTGCCAGCAGCACCCCACACCTGGCTCACACAGATACGCAGTATTTT.

Only one count was recorded for this clonotype. It may be a read error: a sequence one base away is much more abundant. The rearrangement links TRBV6-1 to TRBJ2-6; TRBD1 matches at 8 bases. Germline values: CDR1 MNHNS, CDR2 SASEGT. The CDR3 is 17 amino acids. The CDR3 nucleotides are TGTGCCAGCAGTTGGGACAGGTATTTCTCTGGGGCCAACGCCCTGACTTTC. Amino acids: CASSWDRYFSGANALTF.

In its sample, this clonotype was seen a few times. This chain uses TRBV6-6 with TRBJ1-6; maybe TRBD1 (5 bases). V lost 2 bases and J lost 5, with 7 bases in between. The germline gives CDR1 MNHNY, CDR2 SVGAGI (reference sequence). This CDR3 contains 14 residues. This CDR3 reads CASSYAGNNSPLHF. The CDR3 nucleotides are TGTGCCAGCAGTTACGCAGGGAATAATTCACCCCTCCACTTT.

The chain has TRBV7-9 and TRBJ1-4, with D tentatively TRBD1 (5 bases). The CDR3 covers 18 residues. Germline lookup yields CDR1 SEHNR and CDR2 FQNEAQ (reference sequence). V gave up 6 bases and J gave up 0 bases, with 20 bases separating them. CDR3 DNA: TGTGCCAGCAGGGCGAATGTGTGGGGCGGCTCAACTAATGAAAAACTGTTTTTT. This codes for CASRANVWGGSTNEKLFF.

Of note for this clonotype: A much larger clone sits a single nucleotide away, making a read error possible. The chain joins TRBV4-3 to TRBJ2-6; 9 bases line up with TRBD1. The germline gives CDR1 LGHNA, CDR2 YSLEER. CDR3 length: 18 residues. The CDR3 loop is CASTQLQGAWTGVNVLTF. Here the CDR3 DNA reads TGCGCCAGCACCCAATTACAGGGGGCGTGGACTGGGGTCAACGTCCTGACTTTC.

In this sample, this clonotype turned up many times. The J gene is TRBJ2-2, the V gene TRBV29-1; D possibly corresponds to TRBD2 (5 bases). Germline V gene sequence: CDR1 SQVTM, CDR2 ANQGSEA. V was pared by 7 bases and J by 1 base, with 13 bases between. The CDR3 has 14 residues. CDR3 residues: CSAVTGLNTGELFF. The CDR3, as DNA: TGCAGCGCCGTGACTGGACTGAACACCGGGGAGCTGTTTTTT.

The chain employs TRBV5-1 and TRBJ1-1; 9 positions agree with TRBD1. The germline V gene has CDR1 SGHRS and CDR2 YFSETQ. J lost 7 bases, V lost 3 bases, and 7 bases had no gene match. The CDR3 sequence is 14 residues long. This CDR3 is CASSYPGQGLEAFF. CDR3 coding DNA: TGCGCCAGCAGCTACCCGGGACAGGGACTTGAAGCTTTCTTT.

This clonotype was seen only once. The junction does not match germline at one end; this may be a read error. The chain has TRBV5-5 and TRBJ2-7, with D possibly TRBD1 on 5 matching bases. The CDR3 totals 12 residues. The germline V gene has CDR1 SGHKS and CDR2 YYEKEE (reference sequence). DNA for the CDR3: TGTGCCAGCAGCGAGTGGGGCTACGAGCAATACTTC. Protein product: CASSEWGYEQYF.

This clonotype was seen at least ten times. The chain employs TRBV11-2 and TRBJ1-1, with a possible D match to TRBD1 (5 bases). V was clipped by 3 bases and J by 0 bases, with 8 bases between them. This CDR3 region has 14 residues. Per germline, CDR1 SGHAT and CDR2 FQNNGV. The CDR3 loop reads CASSLWGMNTEAFF. The CDR3 DNA reads TGTGCCAGCAGCTTGTGGGGGATGAACACTGAAGCTTTCTTT.

A remark on this clonotype: This may arise from a read error, as a much more abundant clone is one base away. The V call is TRBV10-3, the J call TRBJ1-1; no reliable D call. This CDR3 region has 13 residues. Germline V lookup: CDR1 ENHRY, CDR2 SYGVKD. The CDR3 sequence: CAISDAGYADAFF. CDR3 DNA sequence: TGTGCCATCAGTGACGCAGGCTATGCTGATGCTTTCTTT.

The chain links TRBV11-2 to TRBJ2-7; weak D call: TRBD2 (5 bases). V lost 1 base and J lost 4, with 11 bases in between. Germline lookup yields CDR1 SGHAT and CDR2 FQNNGV. CDR3 length: 14 residues. Here the CDR3 DNA reads TGTGCCAGCAGCTTAGTCGGGGAAACATACGAGCAGTACTTC. Amino acids: CASSLVGETYEQYF. The variable domain in full, with the rest retrieved from reference TRBV11-2 and TRBJ2-7, is EAGVAQSPRYKIIEKRQSVAFWCNPISGHATLYWYQQILGQGPKLLIQFQNNGVVDDSQLPKDRFSAERLKGVDSTLKIQPAKLEDSAVYLCASSLVGETYEQYFGPGTRLTVT.

This clonotype was counted between two and nine times. Being one base from a much bigger clone, this may be a read error. V usage is TRBV6-2 or TRBV6-3 and J usage is TRBJ1-5; weak D call: TRBD1 (5 bases). CDR3 length equals 13 residues. V shed 2 bases and J shed 9 bases, with 11 bases lying between them. Germline assignment: CDR1 MNHEY and CDR2 SVGEGT. The CDR3 region has the DNA TGTGCCAGCAGTTACCCGGGGCGTCGGCCCCAGCATTTT. Amino acid sequence: CASSYPGRRPQHF.

In this sample, this clonotype turned up once. The junction shows a germline mismatch at one end, possibly a read error. The CDR3, as DNA: TGTGCCAGTAGTTGGGGGGACCCTAGCTCTGGAAACACCATATATTTT. Translated: CASSWGDPSSGNTIYF. The chain employs TRBV28 and TRBJ1-3; a weak D match, TRBD1 (5 bases). Germline CDR1 reads MDHEN; CDR2 reads SYDVKM. The CDR3 loop spans 16 amino acids.

Turning to this clonotype: A single base separates this from a much larger clone, so it may be a read error. This sequence joins TRBV5-1 and TRBJ2-1; 7 bases match TRBD2. The germline V gene encodes CDR1 SGHRS and CDR2 YFSETQ. Trimming removed 6 bases from V and 7 bases from J; junction bases left unmatched: 7. The CDR3 is 13 amino acids. The CDR3 protein is CASNLGSGNEQFF. As DNA, the CDR3 is TGCGCCAGCAACTTAGGTAGCGGGAATGAGCAGTTCTTC.

The gene calls are TRBV25-1 and TRBJ2-5; perhaps TRBD1 as D (6 bases). The V and J ends lost 4 bases and 5 bases respectively, with 14 bases between them. This CDR3 is built from 14 residues. Germline CDR1 reads MGHDK; CDR2 reads SYGVNS. CDR3 in DNA: TGTGCCAGCAGTGCTTTCACAGGGAGCGAGACCCAGTACTTC. Encoded protein: CASSAFTGSETQYF.

This clonotype was seen once. This may arise from a read error, as a much more abundant clone is one base away. The conserved phenylalanine or tryptophan normally closing the CDR3 is absent here, so this likely arose from a read error. This sequence joins TRBV29-1 and TRBJ1-2; no reliable D call. V shed 8 bases and J shed 2 bases, with 12 bases lying between them. This CDR3 spans 12 amino acids. Germline V gene data show CDR1 as SQVTM and CDR2 as ANQGSEA. CDR3 DNA: TGCAGCTTCTGGGATGAAAACTATGGCTACACCCTC. Its translation: CSFWDENYGYTL.

This clonotype was counted a single time. One end of the junction fails to match germline, which may point to a read error. This chain links TRBV11-2 with TRBJ2-3; D remains ambiguous. This CDR3 has 12 amino acids. In germline, CDR1 is SGHAT, CDR2 FQNNGV. Written as DNA, the CDR3 is TGTGCCAGGAGCTACGGCACAGATACCCAGTATTTT. It encodes CARSYGTDTQYF.

With respect to this clonotype: It may be a read error: a sequence one base away is much more abundant. The J gene is TRBJ2-1, the V gene TRBV12-3 or TRBV12-4, with D possibly matching TRBD2 (6 bases). V was clipped by 5 bases and J by 10 bases, with 15 bases between them. This CDR3 has 13 residues. In DNA form, the CDR3 reads TGTGCCAGCAGTCTTTCTCATGCGGGGGAGCAGTTCTTC. Encoded protein: CASSLSHAGEQFF.